This is a list of T cell receptor beta chains from one sample in a study of T cell responses to AZD1222 COVID-19 vaccine. The protocol was immunoSEQ multiplex PCR, while the TCRdb copy is restricted to in-frame clones and leaves out a portion. This table has around 78,000 clones, about nine tenths appearing once. Specimen: peripheral blood, collected 28 days after the second AZD1222 dose. These receptor sequences come from an adult who received the AZD1222 COVID-19 vaccine. Both conserved end residues are part of each CDR3. A D gene is named only where the DNA matches it firmly. Clone size is stated in some rows and not others, as once, few, many or a class when expanded.

v_call	d_call	clone_size	j_call	cdr3_nt	cdr3_aa
TRBV18	TRBD1	-	TRBJ1-2	TGTGCCAGCTCACCTCCGGGGACAGCCTCGAGGGGCTACACCTTC	CASSPPGTASRGYTF
TRBV29-1	-	-	TRBJ2-2	TGCAGCGTTGGGGTCATAGGCACCGGGGAGCTGTTTTTT	CSVGVIGTGELFF
TRBV30	TRBD1	once	TRBJ2-3	TGTGCCTGGAAAGGACAGGGGCTGGATACGCAGTATTTT	CAWKGQGLDTQYF
TRBV6-1	-	-	TRBJ2-3	TGTGCCAGCAGTGAAGGTGGGGGGCGGAATACGCAGTATTTT	CASSEGGGRNTQYF
TRBV7-7	-	-	TRBJ2-1	TGTGCCAGCAGCTGTAGTGAGCAGTTCTTC	CASSCSEQFF
TRBV7-9	-	once	TRBJ1-1	TGTGCCAGCAGCCCCCTCTCTGAAGCTTTCTTT	CASSPLSEAFF
TRBV7-8	TRBD1	-	TRBJ1-1	TGTGCCAGCAGCCGTTTTGAACAGGGGAGGGACACTGAAGCTTTCTTT	CASSRFEQGRDTEAFF
TRBV5-1	TRBD1	-	TRBJ1-1	TGCGCCAGCAGCAACGGACAGGGACAGACTGAAGCTTTCTTT	CASSNGQGQTEAFF
TRBV3-1/TRBV3-2	TRBD2	-	TRBJ2-3	TGTGCCAGCAGTCCCTTGGAGGGAGGGTCCACAGATACGCAGTATTTT	CASSPLEGGSTDTQYF
TRBV19	-	-	TRBJ1-3	TGTGCCAGCCAAATTGGCGCCCACTCTGGAAACACCATATATTTT	CASQIGAHSGNTIYF
TRBV6-5	-	-	TRBJ1-6	TGTGCCACCTGGAAACAGGGTTATAATTCACCCCTCCACTTT	CATWKQGYNSPLHF
TRBV4-1	-	-	TRBJ1-1	TGCGCCAGCAGCCAAGATCTTAGGTATCGGAACACTGAAGCTTTCTTT	CASSQDLRYRNTEAFF
TRBV18	-	few	TRBJ2-1	TGTGCCAGCTCACCACCGGCAGGTGGGGTTAATAATGAGCAGTTCTTC	CASSPPAGGVNNEQFF
TRBV5-5	-	once	TRBJ1-5	TGTGCCAGCAGCTTGGGGGGAGCGAGTCAGCCCCAGCATTTT	CASSLGGASQPQHF
TRBV5-1	-	-	TRBJ1-1	TGCGCCAGCAGCTTAGAGATGAACACTGAAGCTTTCTTT	CASSLEMNTEAFF